The 3 T cell receptor beta chains given below trace back to one sample, sequenced in a study of blood T cells in healthy people across ages. The second PCR ran roughly 6 to 11 cycles with a sample-barcoded 5' primer and J-beta primers. TCRdb reanalysed the 5' RACE reads using MiXCR and keeps one entry per CDR3 protein. Altogether about 1.4 million distinct CDR3 sequences are present, roughly 64% being singletons, with the ten largest covering 6.5% to 8.5%. Input material: blood. The receptors originated from a man younger than 35 in good health.

This clonotype was counted between two and nine times. This chain connects TRBV28 to TRBJ1-1, with a weak D call TRBD1 (5 bases). This CDR3 spans 12 amino acids. The V gene's germline CDR1 is MDHEN and CDR2 SYDVKM. The CDR3 reads CASGTGNTEAFF. The CDR3, as DNA: TGTGCTAGTGGGACCGGGAACACTGAAGCTTTCTTT.

The J gene is TRBJ2-7, the V gene TRBV7-2, with D possibly matching TRBD1 (5 bases). From germline, CDR1 is SGHTA and CDR2 FQGNSA. V was trimmed by 4 bases and J by 7 bases, leaving 17 bases between them. The CDR3 sequence is 14 residues long. In DNA, the CDR3 is TGTACCAGCAGCTCAAGTCCAGGGTTTGGGGAGCAGTACTTC. It encodes CTSSSSPGFGEQYF.

The chain is built from TRBV4-1 and TRBJ2-7; the D is unclear. The V gene lost 4 bases and the J gene lost 3 bases, with 10 bases spanning the gap. Germline CDR1 MGHRA, CDR2 YSYEKL. This CDR3 comprises 13 residues. The CDR3 DNA follows: TGCGCCAGCAGCCCCGATGTCGGCTACGAGCAGTACTTC. Protein sequence: CASSPDVGYEQYF.